The rows below give T cell receptor beta chains drawn from one sample of a study of OX40 agonist ivuxolimab in advanced cancers. Produced via immunoSEQ multiplex PCR; TCRdb's table is partial and in-frame only. The sample holds 55,000 to 80,000 clones; around 84% are singletons and the top ten take less than 2.5%. The sample consisted of CD4+ or CD8+ T cells sorted from blood, taken in a trial of the OX40 agonist ivuxolimab. Source of these receptors: an adult with an advanced solid tumor such as melanoma, head and neck, liver or kidney cancer. Both conserved end residues are part of each CDR3. Fields, in order: clone size, J gene, D gene, V gene, CDR3 DNA, CDR3 protein. D genes are given only for firm matches. Expanded clones are given a class, and other clones once, few, many or no size at all.

clone_size: few
j_call: TRBJ1-2
d_call: TRBD1
v_call: TRBV2
cdr3_nt: TGTGCCAGCAGTGGAAACAGGGGGCCATCAGGGGGCTACACCTTC
cdr3_aa: CASSGNRGPSGGYTF

clone_size: NA
j_call: TRBJ1-1
d_call: TRBD1
v_call: TRBV27
cdr3_nt: TGTGCCAGCCAAGACAGGGGCAGGAACACTGAAGCTTTCTTT
cdr3_aa: CASQDRGRNTEAFF

clone_size: NA
j_call: TRBJ2-7
d_call: NA
v_call: TRBV7-9
cdr3_nt: TGTGCCAGCAGCTCACGGCCAGGCTACGAGCAGTACTTC
cdr3_aa: CASSSRPGYEQYF

clone_size: NA
j_call: TRBJ1-2
d_call: TRBD1
v_call: TRBV30
cdr3_nt: TGTGCCTGGGAAGACAGGGGAAATGGCTACACCTTC
cdr3_aa: CAWEDRGNGYTF

clone_size: NA
j_call: TRBJ1-3
d_call: NA
v_call: TRBV6-6
cdr3_nt: TGTGCCAGCAGAGAAGGGCCCATTTCTGGAAACACCATATATTTT
cdr3_aa: CASREGPISGNTIYF

clone_size: NA
j_call: TRBJ1-4
d_call: NA
v_call: TRBV5-1
cdr3_nt: TGCGCCAGCAGCTTGGTGGGGTTCGATGAAAAACTGTTTTTT
cdr3_aa: CASSLVGFDEKLFF

clone_size: few
j_call: TRBJ1-1
d_call: NA
v_call: TRBV7-2
cdr3_nt: TGTGCCAGCAGCTTAGTCCAGAACACTGAAGCTTTCTTT
cdr3_aa: CASSLVQNTEAFF

clone_size: NA
j_call: TRBJ1-3
d_call: NA
v_call: TRBV28
cdr3_nt: TGTGCCAGCAGTTTCCAAAGGTCTGGAAACACCATATATTTT
cdr3_aa: CASSFQRSGNTIYF

clone_size: NA
j_call: TRBJ2-5
d_call: NA
v_call: TRBV19
cdr3_nt: TGTGCCAGTAGTATCGCCGGGACACGCCAAGAGACCCAGTACTTC
cdr3_aa: CASSIAGTRQETQYF

clone_size: NA
j_call: TRBJ1-2
d_call: NA
v_call: TRBV7-3
cdr3_nt: TGTGCCAGCAGCTTGGCGCCCAAAGGCTATGGCTACACCTTC
cdr3_aa: CASSLAPKGYGYTF

clone_size: NA
j_call: TRBJ2-5
d_call: NA
v_call: TRBV7-3
cdr3_nt: TGTGCCAGCAGCCAGCAAAGTGCGGGGCAGACCCAGTACTTC
cdr3_aa: CASSQQSAGQTQYF

clone_size: NA
j_call: TRBJ2-2
d_call: TRBD1
v_call: TRBV27
cdr3_nt: TGTGCCAGCAGTTTGGAAAGACCGGGACAGGGGACCGGGGAGCTGTTTTTT
cdr3_aa: CASSLERPGQGTGELFF

clone_size: NA
j_call: TRBJ1-3
d_call: NA
v_call: TRBV7-9
cdr3_nt: TGTGCCAGCAGCTCCCGAGGCCCTGGAAACACCATATATTTT
cdr3_aa: CASSSRGPGNTIYF

clone_size: few
j_call: TRBJ2-1
d_call: TRBD2
v_call: TRBV19
cdr3_nt: TGTGCCAGTAGCCGGACTAGCGGGGGGGCTGGTAGGAGCAATGAGCAGTTCTTC
cdr3_aa: CASSRTSGGAGRSNEQFF

clone_size: NA
j_call: TRBJ2-3
d_call: NA
v_call: TRBV7-2
cdr3_nt: TGTGCCAGCAGCCCCCCCACAGATACGCAGTATTTT
cdr3_aa: CASSPPTDTQYF

clone_size: NA
j_call: TRBJ1-2
d_call: NA
v_call: TRBV19
cdr3_nt: TGTGCCAGTAGTATAAACTATGGCTACACCTTC
cdr3_aa: CASSINYGYTF

clone_size: NA
j_call: TRBJ1-4
d_call: NA
v_call: TRBV4-2
cdr3_nt: TGTGCCAGCAGCCAAGAAGTAACCGCCGGGGGTGAAAAACTGTTTTTT
cdr3_aa: CASSQEVTAGGEKLFF

clone_size: few
j_call: TRBJ2-1
d_call: NA
v_call: TRBV11-3
cdr3_nt: TGTGCCAGCAGCCTCACCCGACTTACCAATGAGCAGTTCTTC
cdr3_aa: CASSLTRLTNEQFF

clone_size: NA
j_call: TRBJ1-1
d_call: TRBD1
v_call: TRBV25-1
cdr3_nt: TGTGCCAGCAGTGTCGGACAGGGGAACACTGAAGCTTTCTTT
cdr3_aa: CASSVGQGNTEAFF

clone_size: medium-sized
j_call: TRBJ1-2
d_call: NA
v_call: TRBV5-4
cdr3_nt: TGTGCCAGCAGCTTGGGGAGTCCTAATTCTCCGGGGGGCTACACCTTC
cdr3_aa: CASSLGSPNSPGGYTF

clone_size: NA
j_call: TRBJ1-2
d_call: TRBD1
v_call: TRBV7-9
cdr3_nt: TGTGCCAGCAGCTTAAACAGGGGGAACTATGGCTACACCTTC
cdr3_aa: CASSLNRGNYGYTF

clone_size: few
j_call: TRBJ1-1
d_call: NA
v_call: TRBV19
cdr3_nt: TGTGCCAGTAGTACCATCGACCGGGACACTGAAGCTTTCTTT
cdr3_aa: CASSTIDRDTEAFF

clone_size: NA
j_call: TRBJ1-3
d_call: NA
v_call: TRBV19
cdr3_nt: TGTGCCAGTAGTATGGAGACAGGATACGACACCATATATTTT
cdr3_aa: CASSMETGYDTIYF

clone_size: NA
j_call: TRBJ2-7
d_call: NA
v_call: TRBV19
cdr3_nt: TGTGCCAGTAGTGGTCAGCGAGGGCTTTCCTACGAGCAGTACTTC
cdr3_aa: CASSGQRGLSYEQYF

clone_size: NA
j_call: TRBJ1-2
d_call: TRBD1
v_call: TRBV29-1
cdr3_nt: TGCAGCGTTGAAGATCCGCGACAGGGGTCCCTCTATGGCTACACCTTC
cdr3_aa: CSVEDPRQGSLYGYTF

clone_size: NA
j_call: TRBJ1-6
d_call: NA
v_call: TRBV9
cdr3_nt: TGTGCCAGCAGCGTAGCGACGGAGGGTTCACCCCTCCACTTT
cdr3_aa: CASSVATEGSPLHF

clone_size: few
j_call: TRBJ1-2
d_call: NA
v_call: TRBV5-6
cdr3_nt: TGTGCCAGCAGCACGGAAGTCTATGGCTACACCTTC
cdr3_aa: CASSTEVYGYTF

clone_size: NA
j_call: TRBJ2-6
d_call: NA
v_call: TRBV14
cdr3_nt: TGTGCCAGCAGCCAAAAATCTGGGGCCAACGTCCTGACTTTC
cdr3_aa: CASSQKSGANVLTF